This TCR beta chain was obtained from a study of T cell changes during pregnancy in multiple sclerosis. TCRdb's copy holds only in-frame clones and misses some; the assay was immunoSEQ multiplex PCR. The data contain about 61,000 clones, approximately 85% of them seen just once; the ten biggest clones take up 1.5% to 2%. This clone appeared a single time. The V segment lost 6 bases and the J segment 5 bases; nucleotides outside the gene matches: 7. Germline CDR1 reads SQVTM; CDR2 reads ANQGSEA. There are 13 residues in the CDR3. This rearrangement joins TRBV29-1 to TRBJ2-7; 10 bases agree with TRBD1. The TCR sequence derives from a female donor with multiple sclerosis, enrolled in a pregnancy study. The sequencing here drew on peripheral blood, taken in the first trimester of pregnancy. The CDR3 loop is CSVEGTGENEQYF. DNA for the CDR3: TGCAGCGTCGAGGGGACAGGGGAAAACGAGCAGTACTTC.